This T cell receptor beta chain stems from a study of breast tumors, draining lymph nodes, adjacent tissues. Samples came from axillary lymph nodes draining the breast cancer. Comments on this clonotype: The junction departs from the called germline gene at one end, perhaps through a read error.

TCRdb re-derived calls from the multiplex PCR reads in MiXCR, one entry per CDR3 protein. The table includes some 130,000 distinct CDR3 sequences, approximately 20% detected once. Germline CDR1 reads LGHNA; CDR2 reads YNFKEQ. The length of the CDR3 is 14 residues. Sequenced input: axillary lymph node tissue. The receptor's source is a female donor with breast cancer. Some clones in this sample may be carry-over from other donors' samples. The chain uses TRBV4-2 and TRBJ2-3, with D hard to call. The chain's CDR3 is CASSVLLGTDTRYF. CDR3 nucleotides: TGTGCCAGCAGCGTCCTGCTGGGCACAGATACGCGGTATTTT.